This T cell receptor beta chain emerged from a study of CD4+ T cells in melanoma. Repertoires were generated with immunoSEQ multiplex PCR, while TCRdb's copy carries only in-frame clones and drops some. This sample has more than 7,000 clones, with around 71% found just once. This clone has just a few counts. A read error may account for a junction end that differs from germline. This CDR3 spans 13 amino acids. The germline V gene has CDR1 WSHSY and CDR2 SAAADI. The chain employs TRBV10-2 and TRBJ2-2, with 7 bases lining up with TRBD1. The receptor was derived from a human donor with melanoma. The sequencing input was cells from a culture (not recorded whether cultured in vitro). The chain's CDR3 is CASGPDRSSFKDF. CDR3 nucleotides: TGCGCCAGCGGCCCGGACAGGTCCTCTTTTAAGGATTTT.